Given below is one TCR beta chain in context. The antigen remains unidentified. The data originate from a study of shared clonotypes between healthy human individuals. Naive CD8 cells were CD45RO-negative, positively selected for CCR7, excluding terminally differentiated effector memory CD45RA+ cells. Method: immunoSEQ multiplex PCR; TCRdb's copy keeps in-frame clones and lacks some. The table records approximately 650,000 clones, nearly 97% of them present only once. CDR3 length: 15 residues. Germline V gene lookup returns CDR1 PRHDT and CDR2 FYEKMQ (reference sequence). V was pared by 2 bases and J by 5 bases, with 12 bases between. Study-wide findings and caveats: Across several donors, naive CD4 shared roughly 5.2%, naive CD8 around 3.5%, memory CD4 about 2.5%, memory CD8 about 0.38%. At large depth, rarefaction still showed sorted-subset sequencing to be incomplete. The generation probabilities recorded for non-shared clonotypes fell below those of clonotypes shared by all four donors. Researchers sampled blood only, noting tissue repertoires likely differ.

The sequencing sample was made of naive CD8+ T cells sorted from blood. This clonotype originated in a young woman in good health. The chain carries TRBV13 and TRBJ2-2; a weak D match, TRBD2 (7 bases). The CDR3 bases are TGTGCCAGCAGCTTACGGGGGGCGCGGACCGGGGAGCTGTTTTTT. Encoded protein: CASSLRGARTGELFF. Filled out from reference TRBV13 and TRBJ2-2, the complete variable domain reads AAGVIQSPRHLIKEKRETATLKCYPIPRHDTVYWYQQGPGQDPQFLISFYEKMQSDKGSIPDRFSAQQFSDYHSELNMSSLELGDSALYFCASSLRGARTGELFFGEGSRLTVL.